This T cell receptor (beta chain) was sequenced for a study of PD-L1 blockade in urothelial cancer. For the study at large: It was at some point between 2013 and 2014 that patients started atezolizumab at 1,200 mg intravenously every 3 weeks. The study recovered a median of approximately 150,000 T cells per blood sample.

Study-wide points: Pretreatment peripheral blood TCR clonality that fell below the median predicted better survival among the patients studied.

The data were produced by immunoSEQ multiplex PCR, yet TCRdb's version contains in-frame clones alone and is incomplete. Of 100,000 to 150,000 clones in the sample, about 82% were seen once. The time point here: peripheral blood 6 weeks after treatment start. The cohort comprised individuals with locally advanced or metastatic urothelial carcinoma. The CDR3 has 14 residues. Germline V gene lookup returns CDR1 MNHEY and CDR2 SMNVEV (reference sequence). Trimming removed 6 bases from V and 0 bases from J, with 11 bases in between. On this clone: As yet, its antigen is unknown.

V and J are TRBV27 and TRBJ1-1, with D maybe TRBD1 (6 bases). This sequence originates from a man in his fifties with urothelial cancer. The sequencing here drew on PBMCs, taken around atezolizumab (anti-PD-L1) treatment. The CDR3 region is CASRKDSVNTEAFF. In DNA form, the CDR3 reads TGTGCCAGCAGAAAGGACAGCGTGAACACTGAAGCTTTCTTT.